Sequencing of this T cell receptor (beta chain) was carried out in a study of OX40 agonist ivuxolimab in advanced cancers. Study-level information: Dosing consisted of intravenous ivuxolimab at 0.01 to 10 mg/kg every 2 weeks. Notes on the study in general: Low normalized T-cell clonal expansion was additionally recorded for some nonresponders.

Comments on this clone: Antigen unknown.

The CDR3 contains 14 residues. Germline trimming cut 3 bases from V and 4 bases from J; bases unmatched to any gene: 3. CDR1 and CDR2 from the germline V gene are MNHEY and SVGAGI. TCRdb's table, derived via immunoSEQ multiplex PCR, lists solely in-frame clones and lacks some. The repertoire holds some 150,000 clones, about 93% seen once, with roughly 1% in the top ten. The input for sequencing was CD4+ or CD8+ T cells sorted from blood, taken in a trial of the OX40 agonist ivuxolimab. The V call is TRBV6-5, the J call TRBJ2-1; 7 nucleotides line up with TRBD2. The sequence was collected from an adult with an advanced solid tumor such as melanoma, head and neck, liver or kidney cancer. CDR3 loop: CASSYGTTYNEQFF. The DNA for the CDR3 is TGTGCCAGCAGTTATGGGACTACGTACAATGAGCAGTTCTTC.